The entry below describes one T cell receptor (beta chain). The antigen remains undetermined. In germline, CDR1 is LNHDA, CDR2 SQIVND (reference sequence). The CDR3 contains 13 residues. Trimming removed 1 base at V and 2 bases at J, with 6 bases between. The sample originates from a study of T cell responses to AZD1222 COVID-19 vaccine. General study results and limits: Nearly half of spike-specific TCRs reportedly go after variant regions that carry no mutations. Clonal diversity was possibly underestimated, and the donors were mostly white British, with more females.

This table comes from immunoSEQ multiplex PCR, and its TCRdb copy is limited to in-frame clones, with some not included. Among 98,000 or so clones listed, about 89% were seen once. The J gene is TRBJ2-7, the V gene TRBV19; D is unresolved. The source material was peripheral blood, sampled on day 0 of AZD1222 vaccination. This receptor was identified in an adult in good health. The CDR3 region is CASSIGRTYEQYF. The CDR3 nucleotides read TGTGCCAGTAGTATAGGACGTACCTACGAGCAGTACTTC. The full variable domain, its missing parts supplied by reference TRBV19 and TRBJ2-7, is DGGITQSPKYLFRKEGQNVTLSCEQNLNHDAMYWYRQDPGQGLRLIYYSQIVNDFQKGDIAEGYSVSREKKESFPLTVTSAQKNPTAFYLCASSIGRTYEQYFGPGTRLTVT.